These 21 T cell receptor beta chains were all obtained from the same sample, sequenced in a study of CD4 T cell repertoires and nickel. TCRdb re-called the RT-PCR reads with MiXCR, one entry per CDR3 protein. This sample has roughly 350 distinct CDR3 sequences, with about three fifths found just once. The sample comprised CD4+ T cells from blood, not recorded whether cultured. All receptors come from a human donor in a nickel allergy study, with or without nickel allergy (not recorded which). It is not recorded whether this sample comes from one donor or several.

In this sample, this clonotype turned up a few times. The rearrangement joins TRBV4-3 to TRBJ2-7, with D tentatively TRBD2 (6 bases). The CDR3 spans 14 residues. Trimming stripped 0 bases from V and 6 bases from J, with 12 bases between. The germline gives CDR1 LGHNA, CDR2 YSLEER. The CDR3 DNA sequence: TGCGCCAGCAGCCAAGATTTGGGGGGTGGCGAGCAGTACTTC. It specifies CASSQDLGGGEQYF.

The chain uses TRBV12-3 or TRBV12-4 and TRBJ1-5; 7 bases agree with TRBD1. The CDR3 has 16 residues. The junction had 6 bases not matched to a gene; V was cut back by 4 bases and J by 0 bases. CDR3 coding DNA: TGTGCCAGCAGTTACAGGGGAGGGGATAGCAATCAGCCCCAGCATTTT. As protein: CASSYRGGDSNQPQHF.

The rearrangement joins TRBV24-1 to TRBJ2-7, with D perhaps given as TRBD1 or TRBD2 (7 bases each). CDR3 length: 13 amino acids. V dropped 5 bases and J dropped 7 bases, with 14 bases sitting between them. In germline, CDR1 is KGHDR, CDR2 SFDVKD. The CDR3 DNA reads as TGTGCCACCAGTGGTAGACAGGGAGGGGAGCAGTACTTC. This sequence encodes CATSGRQGGEQYF.

The genes are TRBV27 and TRBJ2-7; D unclear. Germline lookup yields CDR1 MNHEY and CDR2 SMNVEV (reference sequence). The V end lost 3 bases, the J end lost 2 bases, and 8 bases lay between the germline ends. The CDR3 length is 13 residues. This chain's CDR3 is CASSFLGPYEQYF. In nucleotides, the CDR3 is TGTGCCAGCAGTTTCTTAGGCCCCTACGAGCAGTACTTC.

The chain carries TRBV24-1 and TRBJ2-3, with 12 bases aligning to TRBD2. V shed 3 bases, J shed 1 base, and the junction held 4 bases outside the gene matches. CDR1 KGHDR and CDR2 SFDVKD come from the germline V gene. There are 17 residues in the CDR3. DNA of the CDR3: TGTGCCACCAGTGATCCAGGACTAGCGGGACGCACAGATACGCAGTATTTT. Residues: CATSDPGLAGRTDTQYF.

The chain has TRBV7-9 and TRBJ2-3, with D tentatively TRBD1 or TRBD2 (5 bases each). V was trimmed by 3 bases and J by 2 bases, leaving 9 bases between them. The length of the CDR3 is 14 residues. The V gene's germline CDR1 is SEHNR and CDR2 FQNEAQ (reference sequence). Written as DNA, the CDR3 is TGTGCCAGCAGCTTTATAGGGACCACAGATACGCAGTATTTT. Residues: CASSFIGTTDTQYF.

V usage is TRBV25-1 and J usage is TRBJ1-3, with 8 bases that match TRBD1. Germline-derived CDR1 and CDR2 are MGHDK and SYGVNS. J was trimmed by 3 bases and V by 4 bases; bases with no gene match: 2. This CDR3 contains 14 residues. For the CDR3, the DNA is TGTGCCAGCAGTGGGACAGGGCGTGGAAACACCATATATTTT. It codes for CASSGTGRGNTIYF.

The chain carries TRBV21-1 and TRBJ2-3; TRBD1 is the table's D call, not checked against the DNA. TRBV21-1 is a known pseudogene. The CDR3 totals 16 residues. CDR3 loop: CASRDSIRPNTDTQYF. As DNA, the CDR3 is TGTGCCAGCCGGGACAGCATCCGACCTAACACAGATACGCAGTATTTT.

V gene TRBV5-1 combines with J gene TRBJ2-1, with D perhaps matching TRBD1 (7 bases). The V and J ends lost 0 bases and 2 bases respectively, with 15 bases between them. The germline V gene has CDR1 SGHRS and CDR2 YFSETQ. This CDR3 has 17 amino acids. CDR3 in DNA: TGCGCCAGCAGCTTGGAAGGGGGCAGGGGGGCCTACAATGAGCAGTTCTTC. This encodes CASSLEGGRGAYNEQFF.

The chain links TRBV6-2 or TRBV6-3 to TRBJ1-5; 9 nucleotides match TRBD1. Losses at the gene ends were 5 bases for V and 6 bases for J; bases not matched to a gene: 5. The V gene's germline CDR1 is MNHEY and CDR2 SVGEGT. The CDR3 sequence is 14 residues long. The CDR3 region has the DNA TGTGCCAGCAGTACCGACAGGGGGTTTCAGCCCCAGCATTTT. This sequence encodes CASSTDRGFQPQHF.

The rearrangement links TRBV6-2 or TRBV6-3 to TRBJ2-1, with TRBD1 matching 12 bases. CDR3 length: 14 amino acids. The V gene end was trimmed by 6 bases and the J gene end by 9 bases; junction bases not matched to a gene: 6. From germline, CDR1 is MNHEY and CDR2 SVGEGT. CDR3 DNA: TGTGCCAGCAGCTCCGGGACAGGGGGCGTTGAGCAGTTCTTC. Its translation is CASSSGTGGVEQFF.

This clonotype was found once. V gene TRBV20-1 combines with J gene TRBJ2-5; TRBD2 matches at 10 bases. The CDR3 runs to 13 residues. Germline CDR1 reads DFQATT; CDR2 reads SNEGSKA (reference sequence). J lost 2 bases, V lost 5 bases, and 2 bases had no gene match. The CDR3 region has the DNA TGCAGTGCTGGACTAGCGGTTCAAGAGACCCAGTACTTC. It is translated as CSAGLAVQETQYF.

The rearrangement joins TRBV5-6 to TRBJ2-3; 7 bases match TRBD1. The CDR3 has 18 residues. Germline CDR1 SGHDT, CDR2 YYEEEE. V was pared by 4 bases and J by 3 bases, with 17 bases of the junction left unmatched. CDR3 coding DNA: TGTGCCAGCAGCATTAGGACAGGCAGGTATTGGGGAACAGATACGCAGTATTTT. This gives the protein CASSIRTGRYWGTDTQYF.

The chain couples TRBV10-3 to TRBJ2-5, with a tentative D call TRBD2 (5 bases). V was trimmed by 6 bases and J by 1 base, leaving 12 bases between them. Germline loops: CDR1 ENHRY, CDR2 SYGVKD. The CDR3 consists of 14 residues. CDR3 coding DNA: TGTGCCATCAGGGATCGAGGGCTCCAAGAGACCCAGTACTTC. Its protein is CAIRDRGLQETQYF.

The chain combines TRBV4-3 with TRBJ1-4; D not certain. The germline V and J ends were trimmed by 3 bases and 8 bases, with 7 bases remaining between them. Germline-derived CDR1 and CDR2 are LGHNA and YSLEER. The CDR3 has 12 residues. CDR3: CASSQMGEKLFF. The DNA for the CDR3 is TGCGCCAGCAGCCAGATGGGGGAAAAACTGTTTTTT.

This clonotype was detected a few times. The chain combines TRBV30 with TRBJ1-1; D not certain. Germline values: CDR1 GTSNPN, CDR2 SVGIG (reference sequence). V lost 0 bases to trimming and J lost 5 bases, with 13 bases between them. The CDR3 extends over 14 amino acids. In DNA, the CDR3 is TGTGCCTGGAGTGTACTTCACCACCGGACTGAAGCTTTCTTT. As protein: CAWSVLHHRTEAFF.

This chain joins TRBV25-1 and TRBJ1-1; TRBD1 aligns across 8 bases. CDR3 length equals 14 residues. With 4 bases clipped from V and 5 bases from J, the junction kept 6 bases outside the gene matches. The germline CDR1 and CDR2 sequences are MGHDK and SYGVNS. CDR3: CASSGTGRDTEAFF. CDR3 nucleotide sequence: TGTGCCAGCAGTGGGACAGGGAGGGATACTGAAGCTTTCTTT.

The rearrangement joins TRBV4-1 to TRBJ1-6; no clear D. Germline V CDR1 and CDR2: MGHRA, YSYEKL. Trimming pared 3 bases from V and 7 bases from J, leaving 10 bases between. The CDR3 covers 14 residues. The CDR3 nucleotides read TGCGCCAGCAGCCACAACCCGAGGAATTCACCCCTCCACTTT. Protein: CASSHNPRNSPLHF.

The chain carries TRBV12-3 or TRBV12-4 and TRBJ2-7; D is perhaps TRBD1 (6 bases). This CDR3 region has 14 residues. V was clipped by 4 bases and J by 3 bases, with 13 bases between them. This chain's CDR3 is CASSSTGRIYEQYF. CDR3 DNA sequence: TGTGCCAGCAGTTCGACAGGTCGGATCTACGAGCAGTACTTC.

The CDR3 nucleotides read TGTGCCACCAGTCACCATACCTCCGCGAGGGGGGGGACCTACAATGAGCAGTTCTTC. Translation: CATSHHTSARGGTYNEQFF. This chain links TRBV24-1 with TRBJ2-1; perhaps TRBD2 as D (7 bases). The germline V gene encodes CDR1 KGHDR and CDR2 SFDVKD. V was shortened by 6 bases and J by 2 bases, with 25 bases between the two germline ends. This CDR3 comprises 19 residues.

The chain links TRBV12-3 or TRBV12-4 to TRBJ2-1; 9 nucleotides align to TRBD2. This CDR3 is 15 amino acids long. With 3 bases clipped from V and 4 bases from J, the junction kept 4 bases outside the gene matches. The CDR3 nucleotides read TGTGCCAGCAGTTTTGCTCTAGCGGGGTACAATGAGCAGTTCTTC. Translation gives CASSFALAGYNEQFF.